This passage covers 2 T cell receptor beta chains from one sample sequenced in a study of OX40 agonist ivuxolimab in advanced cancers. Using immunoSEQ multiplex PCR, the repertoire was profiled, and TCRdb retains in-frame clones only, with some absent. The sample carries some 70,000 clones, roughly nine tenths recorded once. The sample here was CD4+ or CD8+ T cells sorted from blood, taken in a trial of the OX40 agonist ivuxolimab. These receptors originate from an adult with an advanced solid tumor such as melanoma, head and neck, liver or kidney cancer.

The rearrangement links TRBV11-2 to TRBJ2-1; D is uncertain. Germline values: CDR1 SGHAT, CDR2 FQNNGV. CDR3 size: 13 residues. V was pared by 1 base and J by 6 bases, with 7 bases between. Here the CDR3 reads CASSLVLGNEQFF. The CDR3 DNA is TGTGCCAGCAGCTTAGTTTTGGGCAATGAGCAGTTCTTC.

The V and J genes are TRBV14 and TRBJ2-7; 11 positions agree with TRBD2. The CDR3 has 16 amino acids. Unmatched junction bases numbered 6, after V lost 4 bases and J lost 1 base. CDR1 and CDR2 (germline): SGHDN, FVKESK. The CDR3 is CASSPLLAGGSYEQYF. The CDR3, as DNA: TGTGCCAGCAGCCCCCTCCTAGCGGGGGGTTCCTACGAGCAGTACTTC.